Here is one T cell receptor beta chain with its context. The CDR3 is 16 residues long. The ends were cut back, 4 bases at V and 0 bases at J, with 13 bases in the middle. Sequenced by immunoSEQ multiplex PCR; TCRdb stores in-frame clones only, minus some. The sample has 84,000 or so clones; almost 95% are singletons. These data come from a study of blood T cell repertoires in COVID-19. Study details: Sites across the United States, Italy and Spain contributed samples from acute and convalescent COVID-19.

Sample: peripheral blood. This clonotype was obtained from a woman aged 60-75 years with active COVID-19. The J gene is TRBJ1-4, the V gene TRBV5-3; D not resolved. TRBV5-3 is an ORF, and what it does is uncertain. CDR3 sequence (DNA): TGTGCCAGAAGCCCCGGGTTAATTGCAACTAATGAAAAACTGTTTTTT. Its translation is CARSPGLIATNEKLFF.